Each of the 20 T cell receptor beta chains below was sequenced from the same sample in a study of blood T cell repertoires in COVID-19 (TCRdb year 2020). The method behind the library was the immunoSEQ multiplex PCR assay. Sourced from immuneACCESS, this table was stored by TCRdb with only in-frame sequences that have V and J called. A share of the clones is absent; for the studies checked, an unresolved V gene accounts for under half, and the remainder has no known explanation. The sample records around 68,000 clones, 85% of which are singletons. Clones ranked in the top ten supply 2.5% to 3.5% of the sample. The specimen was peripheral blood. Every receptor here comes from a man aged 80 or over with acute or convalescent COVID-19.

The J gene is TRBJ1-5, the V gene TRBV30; the match to TRBD1 covers 12 bases. This CDR3 contains 14 residues. Losses at the gene ends were 2 bases for V and 11 bases for J; bases not matched to a gene: 7. Per the germline V gene, CDR1 is GTSNPN and CDR2 is SVGIG (reference sequence). For the CDR3, the DNA is TGTGCCTGGAGTCAAAGGGACAGGGGGCCGGCCCAGCATTTT. It specifies CAWSQRDRGPAQHF.

The V call is TRBV24-1, the J call TRBJ1-1; TRBD1 is a possible D gene (6 bases). Germline V gene data show CDR1 as KGHDR and CDR2 as SFDVKD. The CDR3 totals 13 residues. Trimming removed 6 bases from V and 4 bases from J, with 11 bases in between. CDR3 nucleotide sequence: TGTGCCACCAGTTCAGGGGTGGGCACTGAAGCTTTCTTT. Protein sequence: CATSSGVGTEAFF.

The chain couples TRBV6-5 to TRBJ1-6; TRBD1 agrees at 8 bases. The CDR3 extends over 15 amino acids. The V segment lost 6 bases and the J segment 8 bases; nucleotides outside the gene matches: 9. CDR1 and CDR2 from the germline V gene are MNHEY and SVGAGI. As DNA, the CDR3 is TGTGCCAGCAGGTACCGGACAGGGTCTTATTCACCCCTCCACTTT. It encodes CASRYRTGSYSPLHF.

V and J are TRBV24-1 and TRBJ2-3, with D possibly TRBD1 on 6 matching bases. Germline loops: CDR1 KGHDR, CDR2 SFDVKD. This CDR3 is built from 14 residues. Trimming removed 4 bases at V and 6 bases at J, with 13 bases between. In DNA form, the CDR3 reads TGTGCCACCAGTGACCCAGGGGCAGGGGATACGCAGTATTTT. Translated, it gives CATSDPGAGDTQYF.

This sequence joins TRBV10-2 and TRBJ1-5; 7 nucleotides line up with TRBD1. V lost 5 bases and J lost 3; bases outside the gene matches: 7. CDR1 is WSHSY, CDR2 SAAADI, per germline. The CDR3 consists of 15 residues. CDR3 residues: CASSWGTENNQPQHF. CDR3 in DNA: TGCGCCAGCAGTTGGGGGACAGAAAACAATCAGCCCCAGCATTTT.

The rearrangement joins TRBV7-8 to TRBJ2-1, with a weak D call TRBD2 (7 bases). Trimming removed 5 bases at V and 4 bases at J, with 15 bases between. Per the germline V gene, CDR1 is SGHVS and CDR2 is FQNEAQ. There are 15 residues in the CDR3. The CDR3 is CASSRGGGPYNEQFF. The DNA of the CDR3 is TGTGCCAGCAGCCGAGGGGGGGGCCCGTACAATGAGCAGTTCTTC.

The chain employs TRBV12-5 and TRBJ2-2; tentatively, D is TRBD1 (6 bases). The V end was cut by 2 bases, the J end by 3 bases, with 19 bases between. CDR1 and CDR2 (germline): LGHNT, FRNRAP. The CDR3 runs 18 residues. The DNA for the CDR3 is TGTGCTAGTGGTTTGAGGTTTTGGGGGACATCCGACACCGGGGAGCTGTTTTTT. This translates into CASGLRFWGTSDTGELFF.

The gene calls are TRBV3-1 (or the pseudogene TRBV3-2) and TRBJ1-5, with 11 bases that match TRBD1. Trimming cost V 3 bases and J 3 bases; bases outside gene matches: 4. Germline V CDR1 and CDR2: LGHDT, YNNKEL (reference sequence). The CDR3 sequence is 16 residues long. CDR3 bases: TGTGCCAGCAGCCAGGCAGGACAGGGGGCCAATCAGCCCCAGCATTTT. It encodes CASSQAGQGANQPQHF.

The CDR3 coding sequence is TGTGCCAGCAGACCTCCAGGGGGTTCCTATGGCTACACCTTC. Amino acid sequence: CASRPPGGSYGYTF. The chain links TRBV6-5 to TRBJ1-2, with 7 nucleotides matching TRBD1. CDR1 is MNHEY and CDR2 is SVGAGI in the germline V gene. This CDR3 spans 14 amino acids. J was trimmed by 4 bases and V by 6 bases; bases with no gene match: 8.

CDR3 bases: TGTGCCAGCAGTGATCGGACAGGGCGCTACGAGCAGTACTTC. As protein: CASSDRTGRYEQYF. The chain combines TRBV6-1 with TRBJ2-7; 8 bases match TRBD1. In germline, CDR1 is MNHNS, CDR2 SASEGT. Losses at the gene ends were 3 bases for V and 3 bases for J; bases not matched to a gene: 4. This CDR3 region has 14 residues.

The rearrangement links TRBV27 to TRBJ1-1; 12 nucleotides match TRBD1. Germline V gives CDR1 MNHEY, CDR2 SMNVEV (reference sequence). The V and J ends lost 5 bases and 2 bases, in that order; junction bases with no gene match: 3. This CDR3 is built from 15 residues. The CDR3 region is CASSRGTGGNTEAFF. CDR3 coding DNA: TGTGCCAGCAGTCGGGGGACAGGGGGCAACACTGAAGCTTTCTTT.

This clone was observed once. The gene calls are TRBV7-6 and TRBJ2-3; D is possibly TRBD2 (5 bases). Germline assignment: CDR1 SGHVS and CDR2 FNYEAQ. The V gene lost 5 bases and the J gene lost 0 bases, with 15 bases spanning the gap. The CDR3 spans 16 residues. The CDR3 DNA reads TGTGCCAGCAGCCCCCGCGAGCGGACTAGCACAGATACGCAGTATTTT. Protein: CASSPRERTSTDTQYF.

The chain couples TRBV15 to TRBJ2-2; maybe TRBD1 (6 bases). The CDR3 is made up of 14 amino acids. Trimming stripped 5 bases from V and 4 bases from J, with 11 bases between. Germline CDR1 is LNHNV and CDR2 is YYDKDF (reference sequence). CDR3 residues: CATSQWTVTGELFF. The CDR3 region has the DNA TGTGCCACCAGCCAATGGACAGTCACCGGGGAGCTGTTTTTT.

This clone occurred a few times. The rearrangement joins TRBV11-3 to TRBJ2-7, with 8 bases aligning to TRBD1. V lost 5 bases and J lost 2; bases outside the gene matches: 5. The CDR3 runs to 14 residues. The V gene's germline CDR1 is SGHNT and CDR2 YENEEA. CDR3 in DNA: TGTGCCAGCAGCCGGCAGGGGGCCCCCTACGAGCAGTACTTC. Translation: CASSRQGAPYEQYF.

This chain links TRBV29-1 with TRBJ1-4, with D perhaps TRBD1 (5 bases). CDR3 size: 14 residues. CDR1 is SQVTM and CDR2 is ANQGSEA in the germline V gene. V was pared by 6 bases and J by 10 bases, with 21 bases between. The DNA of the CDR3 is TGCAGCGTCGGTCTGGACGCTCCCGGGGGAAAACTGTTTTTT. This encodes CSVGLDAPGGKLFF. Full variable domain (rest looked up from reference TRBV29-1 and TRBJ1-4): SAVISQKPSRDICQRGTSLTIQCQVDSQVTMMFWYRQQPGQSLTLIATANQGSEATYESGFVIDKFPISRPNLTFSTLTVSNMSPEDSSIYLCSVGLDAPGGKLFFGSGTQLSVL.

CDR3 protein: CASSQVRGGGTGELFF. CDR3 coding DNA: TGCGCCAGCAGCCAAGTTAGGGGGGGCGGCACCGGGGAGCTGTTTTTT. This rearrangement joins TRBV4-1 to TRBJ2-2; D possibly corresponds to TRBD2 (7 bases). Germline V lookup: CDR1 MGHRA, CDR2 YSYEKL. The V gene lost 1 base and the J gene lost 4 bases, with 13 bases spanning the gap. The CDR3 length is 16 residues.

The J gene is TRBJ1-2, the V gene TRBV6-6; TRBD1 aligns across 8 bases. This CDR3 has 16 residues. The junction had 7 bases not matched to a gene; V was cut back by 0 bases and J by 4 bases. From germline, CDR1 is MNHNY and CDR2 SVGAGI (reference sequence). As DNA, the CDR3 is TGTGCCAGCAGTTACTCGAGAAGGGACAGGAGCTATGGCTACACCTTC. Translation gives CASSYSRRDRSYGYTF.

The J gene is TRBJ1-2, the V gene TRBV28; 11 positions agree with TRBD1. CDR1 is MDHEN, CDR2 SYDVKM, per germline. The CDR3 runs 14 residues. With 5 bases clipped from V and 6 bases from J, the junction kept 5 bases outside the gene matches. The CDR3, as DNA: TGTGCCAGCAGTGGGACAGGGGGAGGGGATGGCTACACCTTC. This encodes CASSGTGGGDGYTF.

The chain carries TRBV10-1 and TRBJ1-1; 8 bases are shared with TRBD1. V lost 4 bases and J lost 4; bases outside the gene matches: 5. Germline V gives CDR1 WNHNN, CDR2 SYGVQD (reference sequence). CDR3 length: 14 residues. CDR3 protein: CASSARTGFTEAFF. The CDR3 coding sequence is TGCGCCAGCAGTGCCCGGACAGGGTTCACTGAAGCTTTCTTT.

The rearrangement uses TRBV19 and TRBJ1-1, with D unclear. The CDR3 consists of 12 residues. V was cut by 7 bases and J by 11 bases, with 17 bases left in between. In germline, CDR1 is LNHDA, CDR2 SQIVND (reference sequence). CDR3 residues: CASTHGTLRAFF. CDR3 bases: TGTGCCAGTACCCACGGAACTCTCAGGGCTTTCTTT.